The 15 T cell receptor beta chains given below trace back to one sample, sequenced in a study of blood T cell repertoires in COVID-19. Clones were sequenced by immunoSEQ multiplex PCR, and TCRdb holds only the in-frame ones, with some missing. The sample holds about 480,000 clones, 88% seen once. The specimen sequenced was PBMCs or T cells enriched from blood (not recorded which). These receptor sequences come from a middle-aged woman who had recovered from COVID-19.

This clone was observed once. DNA of the CDR3: TGCAGCGTTGCCCACAGGGGGCAAGAGACCCAGTACTTC. Its protein is CSVAHRGQETQYF. The chain recombines TRBV29-1 with TRBJ2-5; 8 bases are shared with TRBD1. The trim removed 4 bases at V and 2 bases at J, leaving 3 bases unmatched. CDR1 SQVTM and CDR2 ANQGSEA come from the germline V gene. This CDR3 has 13 amino acids. The full variable domain, rest sourced from reference TRBV29-1 and TRBJ2-5, is SAVISQKPSRDICQRGTSLTIQCQVDSQVTMMFWYRQQPGQSLTLIATANQGSEATYESGFVIDKFPISRPNLTFSTLTVSNMSPEDSSIYLCSVAHRGQETQYFGPGTRLLVL.

About this clone: Other DNA sequences from this sample encode an identical CDR3 as well. V and J are TRBV27 and TRBJ1-2; weak D call: TRBD1 (6 bases). Germline V CDR1 and CDR2: MNHEY, SMNVEV (reference sequence). The V gene lost 6 bases and the J gene lost 2 bases, with 10 bases spanning the gap. CDR3 length: 13 amino acids. In DNA form, the CDR3 reads TGTGCCAGCAGCCTGGGGGCCAACTATGGCTACACCTTC. This encodes CASSLGANYGYTF.

This clone was observed once. The chain carries TRBV27 and TRBJ1-5, with TRBD1 as a possible D gene (5 bases). Trimming removed 6 bases at V and 0 bases at J, with 12 bases between. This CDR3 has 15 residues. Germline V gives CDR1 MNHEY, CDR2 SMNVEV (reference sequence). The CDR3 region is CASSIVGGSNQPQHF. In DNA, the CDR3 is TGTGCCAGCAGCATTGTGGGGGGTAGCAATCAGCCCCAGCATTTT.

The genes are TRBV4-2 and TRBJ2-2, with D maybe TRBD2 (5 bases). Germline-derived CDR1 and CDR2 are LGHNA and YNFKEQ. The CDR3 is made up of 15 amino acids. V lost 0 bases and J 5 bases, leaving 10 bases between the germline ends. The CDR3 coding sequence is TGTGCCAGCAGCCAAGATACCCGGGGTACCGGGGAGCTGTTTTTT. Protein: CASSQDTRGTGELFF.

This clone came up a few times. The chain uses TRBV20-1 and TRBJ2-7; D unresolved. Trimming took 3 bases from V and 0 from J, leaving 12 bases between them. The CDR3 runs 14 residues. Germline assignment: CDR1 DFQATT and CDR2 SNEGSKA (reference sequence). CDR3 amino acids: CSASPRGISYEQYF. CDR3 DNA: TGCAGTGCTAGTCCACGCGGTATCTCCTACGAGCAGTACTTC.

This clone has ten or more counts. This chain links TRBV15 with TRBJ1-5, with D unclear. This CDR3 contains 12 residues. CDR1 and CDR2 (germline): LNHNV, YYDKDF (reference sequence). Trimming cost V 0 bases and J 10 bases, with 7 bases left between them. CDR3 DNA sequence: TGTGCCACCAGCAGAGACCACGGTCCCCAGCATTTT. Its translation is CATSRDHGPQHF.

This chain connects TRBV7-2 to TRBJ2-1; TRBD2 aligns across 11 bases. The CDR3 spans 16 residues. V was clipped by 5 bases and J by 8 bases; unmatched bases: 11. Germline CDR1 and CDR2: SGHTA and FQGNSA. The CDR3 DNA follows: TGTGCCAGCAGCCCCCATATAGCGGGAGGGGTAGATGAGCAGTTCTTC. Protein product: CASSPHIAGGVDEQFF.

V usage is TRBV7-2 and J usage is TRBJ1-1, with 7 bases aligning to TRBD1. The V and J ends lost 5 bases and 8 bases, in that order; junction bases with no gene match: 8. The CDR3 sequence is 13 residues long. CDR1 is SGHTA, CDR2 FQGNSA, per germline. CDR3 sequence: CASSPTPGGEAFF. The CDR3 DNA follows: TGTGCCAGCAGCCCTACTCCAGGGGGGGAAGCTTTCTTT.

This clone appeared once. The rearrangement uses TRBV4-3 and TRBJ2-2; possibly TRBD1 for D (5 bases). Germline V gene data show CDR1 as LGHNA and CDR2 as YSLEER. The CDR3 is 17 amino acids. Trimming cost V 0 bases and J 3 bases, with 14 bases left between them. The CDR3 is CASSQEAQAVDTGELFF. As DNA, the CDR3 is TGCGCCAGCAGCCAAGAGGCACAGGCAGTCGACACCGGGGAGCTGTTTTTT.

This clone was counted once. The chain joins TRBV9 to TRBJ2-7, with D tentatively TRBD2 (6 bases). Trimming stripped 0 bases from V and 6 bases from J, with 19 bases between. From germline, CDR1 is SGDLS and CDR2 YYNGEE. The CDR3 totals 16 residues. In DNA, the CDR3 is TGTGCCAGCAGCGTAGGAAGTGGAGGGAACCCCGGCGAGCAGTACTTC. It translates to CASSVGSGGNPGEQYF.

The J gene is TRBJ1-2, the V gene TRBV12-3 or TRBV12-4, with 7 bases matching TRBD1. This CDR3 has 12 residues. The ends lost 6 bases at V and 6 bases at J; junction bases unmatched: 4. The CDR3 DNA is TGTGCCAGCAGAACAGGGGCGAATGGCTACACCTTC. It codes for CASRTGANGYTF.

The V and J genes are TRBV27 and TRBJ2-7, with 8 bases aligning to TRBD2. Germline CDR1 and CDR2: MNHEY and SMNVEV (reference sequence). The CDR3 totals 14 residues. Germline trimming cut 3 bases from V and 3 bases from J; bases unmatched to any gene: 4. As DNA, the CDR3 is TGTGCCAGCAGTTTGAGCGGGAGTGTCTACGAGCAGTACTTC. Translating it yields CASSLSGSVYEQYF.

The chain recombines TRBV24-1 with TRBJ1-2; 8 nucleotides agree with TRBD1. The V gene's germline CDR1 is KGHDR and CDR2 SFDVKD. The CDR3 has 13 amino acids. The ends lost 3 bases at V and 5 bases at J; junction bases unmatched: 1. The CDR3 nucleotides read TGTGCCACCAGTGATCAGGGGGCATATGGCTACACCTTC. The encoded protein is CATSDQGAYGYTF.

This clone was seen only once. The CDR3 DNA sequence: TGTGCCAGCAGCTTTACAGGGCCACAATTGAACACTGAAGCTTTCTTT. It encodes CASSFTGPQLNTEAFF. This chain joins TRBV7-2 and TRBJ1-1, with TRBD1 as a possible D gene (6 bases). Trimming left V 3 bases short and J 0 bases short, with 14 bases between. CDR1 is SGHTA and CDR2 is FQGNSA in the germline V gene. The CDR3 loop spans 16 amino acids.

The V call is TRBV27, the J call TRBJ2-7, with TRBD2 identical over 9 bases. The CDR3 covers 14 residues. From germline, CDR1 is MNHEY and CDR2 SMNVEV (reference sequence). The J segment lost 6 bases and the V segment lost 5 bases, leaving 8 bases of the junction unmatched. CDR3 DNA: TGTGCCAGCAGTCAAGCGGGAGGTCTCTCCGAGCAGTACTTC. It is translated as CASSQAGGLSEQYF.